This is a list of T cell receptor beta chains from one sample in a study of regulatory T cells in long-lasting Graves disease. TCRdb re-called the multiplex PCR reads through MiXCR, storing one row per CDR3 protein. Here the sample spans about 290,000 distinct CDR3 sequences, 20% to 25% being singletons. The source was peripheral blood mononuclear cells (PBMCs), collected when the disease was refractory, from a patient treated with antithyroid drugs. The receptors come from a female donor with Graves disease. CDR3s include the opening cysteine and the closing phenylalanine or tryptophan. The D gene is left open where the match is weak. Clone sizes are given selectively: once, few, many, or a class where the clone is expanded.

abundance	d_gene	v_gene	j_gene	CDR3aa	CDR3nt
many	.	TRBV5-5	TRBJ1-1	CASSWSPGFTGTEAFF	TGTGCCAGCAGCTGGAGTCCAGGGTTTACTGGTACTGAAGCTTTCTTT
.	.	TRBV7-2	TRBJ2-7	CASSPERSYEQHF	TGTGCCAGCAGCCCAGAGAGGTCCTACGAGCAGCACTTC
.	.	TRBV20-1	TRBJ2-5	CSAWSGTDKETQYF	TGCAGTGCTTGGTCCGGGACTGACAAAGAGACCCAGTACTTC
many	.	TRBV20-1	TRBJ1-5	CSASVSGHGTYQPQHF	TGCAGTGCTAGTGTTTCGGGACATGGAACTTATCAGCCCCAGCATTTT
.	.	TRBV7-2	TRBJ1-5	CASGGGGKSNQPQHF	TGTGCCAGTGGGGGAGGGGGAAAAAGCAATCAGCCCCAGCATTTT
few	.	TRBV7-9	TRBJ2-7	CASSLGLFDEQYF	TGTGCCAGCAGCCTAGGTTTGTTTGACGAGCAGTACTTC
many	.	TRBV30	TRBJ1-1	CAWSPPFGNTEAFF	TGTGCCTGGAGCCCCCCCTTTGGTAACACTGAAGCTTTCTTT
many	TRBD2	TRBV28	TRBJ2-7	CASSPGLANYEQYF	TGTGCCAGCAGCCCGGGACTAGCGAACTACGAGCAGTACTTC
.	TRBD1	TRBV7-3	TRBJ2-6	CASSLVGQGAGANVLTF	TGTGCCAGCAGCTTAGTGGGACAGGGTGCCGGGGCCAACGTCCTGACTTTC
many	.	TRBV20-1	TRBJ2-7	CSARVRPYEQYF	TGCAGTGCTAGGGTGAGACCCTACGAGCAGTACTTC
.	.	TRBV15	TRBJ2-1	CATSRDFGGYNEQFF	TGTGCCACCAGCAGAGATTTCGGGGGTTACAATGAGCAGTTCTTC
many	TRBD2	TRBV11-2	TRBJ2-7	CASSRQRLAGSGEQYF	TGTGCCAGCAGCCGCCAGCGGCTAGCGGGGAGCGGCGAGCAGTACTTC
few	TRBD1	TRBV19	TRBJ1-5	CASSIWTGFGAGNQPQHF	TGTGCCAGTAGTATATGGACAGGATTCGGTGCGGGCAATCAGCCCCAGCATTTT
few	.	TRBV15	TRBJ1-5	CATSRERVGNQPQHF	TGTGCCACCAGCAGAGAGCGGGTCGGCAATCAGCCCCAGCATTTT
.	.	TRBV27	TRBJ2-5	CASSLSRFETQYF	TGTGCCAGCAGTTTGTCCAGGTTTGAGACCCAGTACTTC
few	TRBD1	TRBV6-2/TRBV6-3	TRBJ1-5	CASSFGTGGLQPQHF	TGTGCCAGCAGCTTCGGGACAGGGGGCCTGCAGCCCCAGCATTTT
.	.	TRBV29-1	TRBJ1-1	CSVDFGGVNTEAFF	TGCAGCGTTGATTTCGGTGGGGTGAACACTGAAGCTTTCTTT
many	.	TRBV10-3	TRBJ1-5	CAISESSNNQPQHF	TGTGCCATCAGTGAGTCTTCTAACAATCAGCCCCAGCATTTT
.	.	TRBV19	TRBJ2-2	CASSAAPGELFF	TGTGCCAGTAGTGCGGCCCCCGGGGAGCTGTTTTTT
many	.	TRBV27	TRBJ2-7	CASSLVGNSYEQYF	TGTGCCAGCAGCTTAGTAGGGAATTCCTACGAGCAGTACTTC